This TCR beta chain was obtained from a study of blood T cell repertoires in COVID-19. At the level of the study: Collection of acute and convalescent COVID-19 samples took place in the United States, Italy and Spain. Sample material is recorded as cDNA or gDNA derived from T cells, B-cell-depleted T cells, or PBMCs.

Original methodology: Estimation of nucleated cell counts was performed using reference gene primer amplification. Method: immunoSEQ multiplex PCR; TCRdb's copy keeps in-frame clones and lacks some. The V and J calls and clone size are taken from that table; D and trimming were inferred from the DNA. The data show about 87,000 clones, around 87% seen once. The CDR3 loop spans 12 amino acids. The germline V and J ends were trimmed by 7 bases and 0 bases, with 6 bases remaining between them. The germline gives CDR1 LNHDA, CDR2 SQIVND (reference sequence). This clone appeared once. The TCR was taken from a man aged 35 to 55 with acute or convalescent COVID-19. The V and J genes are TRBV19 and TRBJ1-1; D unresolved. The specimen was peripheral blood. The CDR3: CASKQMNTEAFF. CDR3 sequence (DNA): TGTGCCAGTAAACAGATGAACACTGAAGCTTTCTTT.